This section outlines one T cell receptor (beta chain) sequence together with its context. Its antigen is not identified. The protocol was immunoSEQ multiplex PCR, while the TCRdb copy is restricted to in-frame clones and leaves out a portion. There are about 2.4 million clones in the sample; more than 85% occur only once, and more than 0.35% lies in the top ten. These data originate in a study of shared clonotypes between healthy human individuals. The CDR3 is made up of 14 amino acids. CDR1 is MGHDK, CDR2 SYGVNS, per germline. V lost 4 bases and J 5 bases, leaving 14 bases between the germline ends. Splitting of CD4+ cells produced CD45RA+ naive and CD45RA-negative memory subsets. Findings and caveats of the study: Exclusively blood specimens were collected; tissue repertoires likely differ.

The gene calls are TRBV25-1 and TRBJ2-5; the D gene is possibly TRBD1 (6 bases). The source of this sequence is a man aged 18 to 35 in good health. Some clones in this sample may be carry-over from other donors' samples. The sample comprised naive CD4+ T cells from PBMCs. Subset: CD45RA+ positively selected. The CDR3 DNA reads TGTGCCAGCAGTGGCTCCAGGGGATCGGAGACCCAGTACTTC. Its protein product is CASSGSRGSETQYF.